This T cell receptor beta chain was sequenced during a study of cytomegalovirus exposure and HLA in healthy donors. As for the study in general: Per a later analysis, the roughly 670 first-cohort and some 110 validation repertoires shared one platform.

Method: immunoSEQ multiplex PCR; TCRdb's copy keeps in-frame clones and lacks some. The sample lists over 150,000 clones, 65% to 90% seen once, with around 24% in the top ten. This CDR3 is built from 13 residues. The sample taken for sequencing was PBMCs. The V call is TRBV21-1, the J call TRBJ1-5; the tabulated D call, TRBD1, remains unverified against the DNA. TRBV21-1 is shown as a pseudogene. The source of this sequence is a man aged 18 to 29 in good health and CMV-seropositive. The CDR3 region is CASSKRRGQPQHF. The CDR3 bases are TGTGCCAGCAGCAAACGTAGGGGTCAGCCCCAGCATTTT.